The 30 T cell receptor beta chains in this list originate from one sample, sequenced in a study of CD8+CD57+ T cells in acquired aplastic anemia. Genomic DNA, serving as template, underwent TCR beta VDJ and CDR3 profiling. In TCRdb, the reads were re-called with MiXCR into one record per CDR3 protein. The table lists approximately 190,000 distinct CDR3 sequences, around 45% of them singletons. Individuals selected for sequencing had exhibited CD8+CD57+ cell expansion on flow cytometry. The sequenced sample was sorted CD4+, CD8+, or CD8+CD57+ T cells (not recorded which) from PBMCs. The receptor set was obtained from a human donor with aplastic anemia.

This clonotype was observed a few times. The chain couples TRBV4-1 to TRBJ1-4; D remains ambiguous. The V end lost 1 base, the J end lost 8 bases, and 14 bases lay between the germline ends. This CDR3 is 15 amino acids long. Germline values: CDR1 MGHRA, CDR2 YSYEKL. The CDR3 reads CASSQVFGIREKLFF. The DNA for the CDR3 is TGCGCCAGCAGCCAAGTCTTCGGAATAAGGGAAAAACTGTTTTTT.

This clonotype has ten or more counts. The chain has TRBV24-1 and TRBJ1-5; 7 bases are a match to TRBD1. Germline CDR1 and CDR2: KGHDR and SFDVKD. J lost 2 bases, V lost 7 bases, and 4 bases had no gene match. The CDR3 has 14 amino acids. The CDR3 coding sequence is TGTGCCACCAGCTCCGGGACAGGCAATCAGCCCCAGCATTTT. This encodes CATSSGTGNQPQHF.

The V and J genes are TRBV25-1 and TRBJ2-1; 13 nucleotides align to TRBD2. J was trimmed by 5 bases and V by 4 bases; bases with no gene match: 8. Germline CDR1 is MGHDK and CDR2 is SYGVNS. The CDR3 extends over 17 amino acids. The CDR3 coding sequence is TGTGCCAGCAGTGTCCCCCGACTAGCGGGGGGCAACAATGAGCAGTTCTTC. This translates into CASSVPRLAGGNNEQFF.

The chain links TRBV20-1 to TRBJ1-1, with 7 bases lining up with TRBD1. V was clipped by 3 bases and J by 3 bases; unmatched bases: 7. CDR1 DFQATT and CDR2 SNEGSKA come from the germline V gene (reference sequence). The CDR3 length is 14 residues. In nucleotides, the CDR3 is TGCAGTGCTAGGGTAGGGGGCAGTTACACTGAAGCTTTCTTT. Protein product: CSARVGGSYTEAFF.

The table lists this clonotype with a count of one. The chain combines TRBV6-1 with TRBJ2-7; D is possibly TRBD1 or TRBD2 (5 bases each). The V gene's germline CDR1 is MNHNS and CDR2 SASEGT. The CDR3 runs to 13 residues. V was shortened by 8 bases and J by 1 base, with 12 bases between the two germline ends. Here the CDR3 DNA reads TGTGCCAGCTGGGACGGGCTGTCCTACGAGCAGTACTTC. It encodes CASWDGLSYEQYF.

The CDR3 protein is CSARDRGGRVGENQPQHF. The CDR3, as DNA: TGCAGTGCTAGAGATAGGGGGGGAAGGGTAGGGGAGAATCAGCCCCAGCATTTT. The chain uses TRBV20-1 and TRBJ1-5, with D perhaps TRBD1 (6 bases). The CDR3 has 18 residues. Between the trimmed V and J ends, which lost 0 bases and 4 bases, there was a span of 22 bases. Germline CDR1 DFQATT, CDR2 SNEGSKA (reference sequence).

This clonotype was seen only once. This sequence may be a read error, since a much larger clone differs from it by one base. Here the CDR3 DNA reads TGCGCCAGCCGCCCAGGAGGATCGGGAGGCTACACCTTC. This codes for CASRPGGSGGYTF. This chain connects TRBV5-1 to TRBJ1-2; D gene unclear. The CDR3 contains 13 residues. Trimming stripped 7 bases from V and 8 bases from J, with 18 bases between. CDR1 is SGHRS and CDR2 is YFSETQ in the germline V gene.

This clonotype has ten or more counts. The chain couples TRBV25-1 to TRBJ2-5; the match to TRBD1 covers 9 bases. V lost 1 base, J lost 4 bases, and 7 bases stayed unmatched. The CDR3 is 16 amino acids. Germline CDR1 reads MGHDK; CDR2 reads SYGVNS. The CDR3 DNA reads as TGTGCCAGCAGTGAATTGAGACAGGGGGGTTTAGAGACCCAGTACTTC. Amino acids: CASSELRQGGLETQYF. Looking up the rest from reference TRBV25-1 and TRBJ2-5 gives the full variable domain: EADIYQTPRYLVIGTGKKITLECSQTMGHDKMYWYQQDPGMELHLIHYSYGVNSTEKGDLSSESTVSRIRTEHFPLTLESARPSHTSQYLCASSELRQGGLETQYFGPGTRLLVL.

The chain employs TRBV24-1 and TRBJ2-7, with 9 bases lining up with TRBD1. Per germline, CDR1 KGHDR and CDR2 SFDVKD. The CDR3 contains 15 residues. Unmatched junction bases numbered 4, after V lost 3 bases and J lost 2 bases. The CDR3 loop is CATSDPGQGPYEQYF. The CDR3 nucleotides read TGTGCCACCAGTGATCCGGGACAGGGTCCCTACGAGCAGTACTTC.

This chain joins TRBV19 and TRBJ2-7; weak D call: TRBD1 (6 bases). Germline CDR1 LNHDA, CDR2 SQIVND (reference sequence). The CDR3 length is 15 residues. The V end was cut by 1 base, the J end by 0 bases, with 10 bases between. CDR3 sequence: CASSIGTASSYEQYF. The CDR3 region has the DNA TGTGCCAGTAGTATAGGGACAGCCAGCTCCTACGAGCAGTACTTC.

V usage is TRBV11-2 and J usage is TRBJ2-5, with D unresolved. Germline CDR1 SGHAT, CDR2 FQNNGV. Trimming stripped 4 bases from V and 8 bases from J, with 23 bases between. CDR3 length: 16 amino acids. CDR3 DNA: TGTGCCAGCAGCTCGAACCGGATCGTCCTGGAAGCAACCCAGTACTTC. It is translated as CASSSNRIVLEATQYF.

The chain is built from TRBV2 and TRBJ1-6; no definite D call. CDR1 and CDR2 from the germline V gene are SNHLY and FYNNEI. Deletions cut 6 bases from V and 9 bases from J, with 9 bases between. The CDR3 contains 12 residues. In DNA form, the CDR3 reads TGTGCCAGCAGGATAGCGGGTTCACCCCTCCACTTT. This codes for CASRIAGSPLHF.

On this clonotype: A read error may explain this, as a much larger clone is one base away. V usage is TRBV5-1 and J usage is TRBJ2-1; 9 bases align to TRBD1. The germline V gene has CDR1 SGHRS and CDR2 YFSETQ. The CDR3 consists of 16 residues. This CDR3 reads CACSTDPGQGYNEQFF. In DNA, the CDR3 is TGCGCCTGCAGCACGGACCCGGGACAGGGATACAATGAGCAGTTCTTC.

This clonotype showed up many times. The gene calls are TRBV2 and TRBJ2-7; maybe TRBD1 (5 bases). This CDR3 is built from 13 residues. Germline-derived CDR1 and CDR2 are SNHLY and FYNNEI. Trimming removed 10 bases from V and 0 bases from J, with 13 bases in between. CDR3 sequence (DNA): TGTGCCATCGCTTACAGGAGCTCCTACGAGCAGTACTTC. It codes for CAIAYRSSYEQYF.

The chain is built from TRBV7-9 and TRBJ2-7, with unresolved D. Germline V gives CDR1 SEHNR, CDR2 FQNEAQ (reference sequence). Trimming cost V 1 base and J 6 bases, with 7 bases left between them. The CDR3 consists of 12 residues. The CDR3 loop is CASSLEESEQYF. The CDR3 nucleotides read TGTGCCAGCAGCTTAGAGGAGTCCGAGCAGTACTTC. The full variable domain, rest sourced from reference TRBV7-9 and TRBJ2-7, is DTGVSQNPRHKITKRGQNVTFRCDPISEHNRLYWYRQTLGQGPEFLTYFQNEAQLEKSRLLSDRFSAERPKGSFSTLEIQRTEQGDSAMYLCASSLEESEQYFGPGTRLTVT.

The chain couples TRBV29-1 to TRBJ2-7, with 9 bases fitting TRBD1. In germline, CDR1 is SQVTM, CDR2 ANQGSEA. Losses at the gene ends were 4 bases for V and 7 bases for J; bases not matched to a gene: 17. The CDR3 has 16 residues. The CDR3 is CSVGRGPGTGRGEQYF. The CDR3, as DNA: TGCAGCGTTGGTAGGGGCCCCGGGACAGGGCGGGGTGAGCAGTACTTC.

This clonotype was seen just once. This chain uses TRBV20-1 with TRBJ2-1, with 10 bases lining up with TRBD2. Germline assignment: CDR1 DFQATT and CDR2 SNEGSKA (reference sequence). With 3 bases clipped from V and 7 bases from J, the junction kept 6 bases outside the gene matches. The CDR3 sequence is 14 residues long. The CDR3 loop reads CSASNSGRRNEQFF. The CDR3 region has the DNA TGCAGTGCTAGTAATAGCGGGAGGAGGAATGAGCAGTTCTTC.

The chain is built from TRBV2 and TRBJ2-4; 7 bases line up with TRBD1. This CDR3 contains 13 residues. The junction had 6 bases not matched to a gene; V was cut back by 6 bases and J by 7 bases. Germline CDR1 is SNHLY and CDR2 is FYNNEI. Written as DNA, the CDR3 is TGTGCCAGCAGCGGACAGGACGGGAACATTCAGTACTTC. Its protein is CASSGQDGNIQYF.

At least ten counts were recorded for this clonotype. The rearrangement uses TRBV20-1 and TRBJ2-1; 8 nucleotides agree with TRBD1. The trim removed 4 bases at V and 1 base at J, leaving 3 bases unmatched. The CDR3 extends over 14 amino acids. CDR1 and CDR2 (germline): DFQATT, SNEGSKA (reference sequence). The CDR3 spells CSANRDRSYNEQFF. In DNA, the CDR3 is TGCAGTGCTAACCGGGACAGGTCCTACAATGAGCAGTTCTTC.

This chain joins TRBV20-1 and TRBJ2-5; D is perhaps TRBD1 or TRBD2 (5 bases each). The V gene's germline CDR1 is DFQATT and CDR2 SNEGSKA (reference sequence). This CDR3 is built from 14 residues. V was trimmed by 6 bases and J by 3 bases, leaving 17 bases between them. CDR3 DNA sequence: TGCAGTGCCAGACGGGGCGCTGTGGAAGAGACCCAGTACTTC. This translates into CSARRGAVEETQYF.

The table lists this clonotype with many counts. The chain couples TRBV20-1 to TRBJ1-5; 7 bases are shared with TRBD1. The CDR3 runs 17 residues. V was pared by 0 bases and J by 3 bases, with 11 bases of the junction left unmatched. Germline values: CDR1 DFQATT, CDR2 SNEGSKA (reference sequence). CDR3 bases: TGCAGTGCTAGAGATCACGGAGGACAGGCCTTCAATCAGCCCCAGCATTTT. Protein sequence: CSARDHGGQAFNQPQHF.

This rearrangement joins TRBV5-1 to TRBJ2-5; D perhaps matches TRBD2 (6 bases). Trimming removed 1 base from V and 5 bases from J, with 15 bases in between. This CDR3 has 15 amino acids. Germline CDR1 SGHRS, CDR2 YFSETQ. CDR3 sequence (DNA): TGCGCCAGCAGCTTGTATGGGGGGTCAGGGGAGACCCAGTACTTC. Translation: CASSLYGGSGETQYF.

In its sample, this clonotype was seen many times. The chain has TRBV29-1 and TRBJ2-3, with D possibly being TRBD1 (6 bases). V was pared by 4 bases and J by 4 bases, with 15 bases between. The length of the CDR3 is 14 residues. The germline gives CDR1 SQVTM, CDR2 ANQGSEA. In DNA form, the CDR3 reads TGCAGCGTTGTTCGGACAGCGTCTCCAGATACGCAGTATTTT. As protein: CSVVRTASPDTQYF.

As DNA, the CDR3 is TGTGCCATCAGCTCGACAGGGATGCACGGCTACACCTTC. Its protein product is CAISSTGMHGYTF. J is TRBJ1-2 and V is TRBV10-3, with 7 bases aligning to TRBD1. The trim removed 6 bases at V and 8 bases at J, leaving 9 bases unmatched. Germline CDR1 ENHRY, CDR2 SYGVKD. CDR3 length: 13 residues.

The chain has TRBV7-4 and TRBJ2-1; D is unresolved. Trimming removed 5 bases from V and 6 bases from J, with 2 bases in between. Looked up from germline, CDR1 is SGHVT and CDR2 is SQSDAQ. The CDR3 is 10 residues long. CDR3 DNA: TGTGCCAGCAGCCCCAATGAGCAGTTCTTC. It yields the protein CASSPNEQFF.

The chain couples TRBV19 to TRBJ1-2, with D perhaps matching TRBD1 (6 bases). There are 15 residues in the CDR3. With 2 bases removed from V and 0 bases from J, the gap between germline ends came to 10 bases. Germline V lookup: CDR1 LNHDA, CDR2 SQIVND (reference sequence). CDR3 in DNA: TGTGCCAGTAGTATATCACAGGGAGCTAACTATGGCTACACCTTC. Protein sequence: CASSISQGANYGYTF.

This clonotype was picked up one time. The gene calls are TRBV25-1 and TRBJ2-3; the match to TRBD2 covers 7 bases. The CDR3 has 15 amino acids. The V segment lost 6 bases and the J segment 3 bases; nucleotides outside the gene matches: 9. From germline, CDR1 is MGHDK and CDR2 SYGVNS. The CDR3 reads CASSLGAGVTDTQYF. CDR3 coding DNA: TGTGCCAGCAGCTTAGGTGCGGGAGTTACAGATACGCAGTATTTT.

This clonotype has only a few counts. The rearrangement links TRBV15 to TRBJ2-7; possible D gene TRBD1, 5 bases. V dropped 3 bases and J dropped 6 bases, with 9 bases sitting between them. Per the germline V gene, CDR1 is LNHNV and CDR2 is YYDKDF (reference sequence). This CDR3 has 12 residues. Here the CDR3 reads CATSRVGAEQYF. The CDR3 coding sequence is TGTGCCACCAGCAGGGTTGGGGCCGAGCAGTACTTC. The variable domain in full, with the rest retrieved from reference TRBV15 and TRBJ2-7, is DAMVIQNPRYQVTQFGKPVTLSCSQTLNHNVMYWYQQKSSQAPKLLFHYYDKDFNNEADTPDNFQSRRPNTSFCFLDIRSPGLGDTAMYLCATSRVGAEQYFGPGTRLTVT.

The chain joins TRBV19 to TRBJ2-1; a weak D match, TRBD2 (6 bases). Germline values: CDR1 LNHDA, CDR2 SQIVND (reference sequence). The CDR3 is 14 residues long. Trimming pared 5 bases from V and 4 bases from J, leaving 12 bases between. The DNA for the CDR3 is TGTGCCAGTAGTGGCTGGCGGGGTTACAATGAGCAGTTCTTC. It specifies CASSGWRGYNEQFF.

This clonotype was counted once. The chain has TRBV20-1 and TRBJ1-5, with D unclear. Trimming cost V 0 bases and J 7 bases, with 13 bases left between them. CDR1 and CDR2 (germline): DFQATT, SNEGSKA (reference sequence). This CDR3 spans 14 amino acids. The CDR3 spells CSARDMALRQPQHF. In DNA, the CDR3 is TGCAGTGCTAGAGATATGGCCCTTCGCCAGCCCCAGCATTTT.